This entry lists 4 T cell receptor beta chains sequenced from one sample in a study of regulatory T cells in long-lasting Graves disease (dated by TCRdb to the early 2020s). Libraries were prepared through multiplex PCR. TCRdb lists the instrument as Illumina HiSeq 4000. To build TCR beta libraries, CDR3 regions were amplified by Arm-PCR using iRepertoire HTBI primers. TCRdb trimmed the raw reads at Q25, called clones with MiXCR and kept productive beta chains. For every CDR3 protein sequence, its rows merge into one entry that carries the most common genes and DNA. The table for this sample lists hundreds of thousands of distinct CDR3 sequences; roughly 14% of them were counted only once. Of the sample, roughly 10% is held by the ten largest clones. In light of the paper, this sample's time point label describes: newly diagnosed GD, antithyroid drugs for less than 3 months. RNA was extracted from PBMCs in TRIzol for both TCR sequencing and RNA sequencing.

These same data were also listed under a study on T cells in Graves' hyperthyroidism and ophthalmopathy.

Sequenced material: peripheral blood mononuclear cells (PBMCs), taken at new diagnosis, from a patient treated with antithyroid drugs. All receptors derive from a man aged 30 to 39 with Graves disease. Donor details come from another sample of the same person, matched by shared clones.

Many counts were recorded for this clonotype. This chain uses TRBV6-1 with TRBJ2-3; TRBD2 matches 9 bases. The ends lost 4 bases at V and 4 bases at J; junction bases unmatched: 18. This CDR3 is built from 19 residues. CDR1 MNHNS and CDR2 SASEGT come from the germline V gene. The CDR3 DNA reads TGTGCCAGCAGTGTCTTGCCCACGGGGGCTAGCGGGAAGGCAGATACGCAGTATTTT. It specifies CASSVLPTGASGKADTQYF.

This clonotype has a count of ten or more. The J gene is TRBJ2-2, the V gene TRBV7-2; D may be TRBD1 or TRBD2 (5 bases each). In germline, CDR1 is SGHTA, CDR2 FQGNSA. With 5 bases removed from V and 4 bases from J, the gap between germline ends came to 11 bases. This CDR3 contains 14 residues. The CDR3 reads CASSRRDLTGELFF. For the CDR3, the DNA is TGTGCCAGCAGCCGCCGGGACCTCACCGGGGAGCTGTTTTTT.

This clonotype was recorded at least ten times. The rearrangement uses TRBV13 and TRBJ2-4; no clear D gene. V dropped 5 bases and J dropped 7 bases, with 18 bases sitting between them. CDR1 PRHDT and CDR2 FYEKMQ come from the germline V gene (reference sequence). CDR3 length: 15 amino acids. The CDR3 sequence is CASSPPAGKRNIQYF. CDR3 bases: TGTGCCAGCAGCCCTCCCGCTGGGAAGAGGAACATTCAGTACTTC.

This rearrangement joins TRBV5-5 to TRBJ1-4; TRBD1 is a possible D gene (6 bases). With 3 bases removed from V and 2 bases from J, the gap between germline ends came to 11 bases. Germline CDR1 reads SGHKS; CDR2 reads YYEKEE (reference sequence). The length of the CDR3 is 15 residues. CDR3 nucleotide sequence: TGTGCCAGCAGCTCTCGGACAGATACTAATGAAAAACTGTTTTTT. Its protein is CASSSRTDTNEKLFF.